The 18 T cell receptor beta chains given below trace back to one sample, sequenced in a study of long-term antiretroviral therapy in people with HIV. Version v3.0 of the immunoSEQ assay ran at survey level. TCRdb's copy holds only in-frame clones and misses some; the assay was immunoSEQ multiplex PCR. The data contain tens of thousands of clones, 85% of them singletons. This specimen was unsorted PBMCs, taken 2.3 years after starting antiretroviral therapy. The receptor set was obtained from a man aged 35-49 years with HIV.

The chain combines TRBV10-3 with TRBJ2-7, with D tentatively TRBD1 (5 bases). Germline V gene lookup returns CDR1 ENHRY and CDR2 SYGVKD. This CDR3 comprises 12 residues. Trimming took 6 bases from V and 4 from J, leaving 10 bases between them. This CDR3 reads CAIRDIFYEQYF. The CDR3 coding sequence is TGTGCCATCAGGGACATATTTTACGAGCAGTACTTC.

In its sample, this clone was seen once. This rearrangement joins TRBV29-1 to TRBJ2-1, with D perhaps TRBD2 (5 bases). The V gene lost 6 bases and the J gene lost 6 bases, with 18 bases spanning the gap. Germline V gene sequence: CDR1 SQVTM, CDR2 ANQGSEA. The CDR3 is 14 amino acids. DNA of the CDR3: TGCAGCGTCAGTTTACTAGGGAGACTCAATGAGCAGTTCTTC. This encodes CSVSLLGRLNEQFF.

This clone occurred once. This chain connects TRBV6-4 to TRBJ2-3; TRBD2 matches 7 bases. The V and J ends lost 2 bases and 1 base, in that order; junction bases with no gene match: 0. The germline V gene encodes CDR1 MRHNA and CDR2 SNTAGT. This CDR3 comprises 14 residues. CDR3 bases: TGTGCCAGCAGTGACCGGGGGGGCACAGATACGCAGTATTTT. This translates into CASSDRGGTDTQYF.

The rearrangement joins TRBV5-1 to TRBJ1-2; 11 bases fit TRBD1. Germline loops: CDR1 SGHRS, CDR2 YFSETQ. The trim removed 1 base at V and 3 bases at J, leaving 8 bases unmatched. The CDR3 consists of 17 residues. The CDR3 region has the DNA TGCGCCAGCAGCTTGTCTCTGGGACAGGGGGGAGACTATGGCTACACCTTC. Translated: CASSLSLGQGGDYGYTF.

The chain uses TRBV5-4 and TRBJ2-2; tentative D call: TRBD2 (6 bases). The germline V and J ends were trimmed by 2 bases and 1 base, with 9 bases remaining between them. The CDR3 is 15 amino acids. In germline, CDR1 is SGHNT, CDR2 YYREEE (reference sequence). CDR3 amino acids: CASSLAGLNTGELFF. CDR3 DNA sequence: TGTGCCAGCAGCTTAGCGGGTCTGAACACCGGGGAGCTGTTTTTT.

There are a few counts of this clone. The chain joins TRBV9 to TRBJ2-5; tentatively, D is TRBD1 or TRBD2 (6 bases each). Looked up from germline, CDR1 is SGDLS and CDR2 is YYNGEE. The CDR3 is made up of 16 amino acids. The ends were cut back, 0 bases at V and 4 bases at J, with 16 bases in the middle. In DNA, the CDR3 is TGTGCCAGCAGCGTAGCGGGGGCCACTGCGGGAGAGACCCAGTACTTC. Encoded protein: CASSVAGATAGETQYF.

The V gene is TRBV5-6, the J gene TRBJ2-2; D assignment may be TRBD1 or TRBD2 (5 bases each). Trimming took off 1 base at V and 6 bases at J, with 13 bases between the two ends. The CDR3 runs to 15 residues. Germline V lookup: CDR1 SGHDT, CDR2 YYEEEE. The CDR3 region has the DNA TGTGCCAGCAGCTTGTCGGGACCTCGGGCCGGGGAGCTGTTTTTT. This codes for CASSLSGPRAGELFF. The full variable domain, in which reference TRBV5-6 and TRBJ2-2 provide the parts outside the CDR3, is DAGVTQSPTHLIKTRGQQVTLRCSPKSGHDTVSWYQQALGQGPQFIFQYYEEEERQRGNFPDRFSGHQFPNYSSELNVNALLLGDSALYLCASSLSGPRAGELFFGEGSRLTVL.

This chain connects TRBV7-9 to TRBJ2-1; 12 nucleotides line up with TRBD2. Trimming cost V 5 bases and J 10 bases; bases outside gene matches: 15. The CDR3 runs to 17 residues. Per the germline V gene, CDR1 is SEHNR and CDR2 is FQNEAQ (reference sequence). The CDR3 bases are TGTGCCAGCAGCCCCTGGGCTCCTAGCGGGAGGGCCCGGGAGCAGTTCTTC. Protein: CASSPWAPSGRAREQFF.

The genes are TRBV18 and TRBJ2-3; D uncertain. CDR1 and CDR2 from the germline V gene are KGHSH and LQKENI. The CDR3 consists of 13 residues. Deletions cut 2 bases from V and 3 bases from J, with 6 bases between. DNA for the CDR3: TGTGCCAGCTCACCAATGGGAACAGATACGCAGTATTTT. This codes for CASSPMGTDTQYF.

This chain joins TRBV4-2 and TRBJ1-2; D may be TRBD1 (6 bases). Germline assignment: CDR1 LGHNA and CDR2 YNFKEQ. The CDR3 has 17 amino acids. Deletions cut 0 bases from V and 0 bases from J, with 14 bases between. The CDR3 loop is CASSQEADSTSNYGYTF. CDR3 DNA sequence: TGTGCCAGCAGCCAAGAAGCGGACAGTACCTCTAACTATGGCTACACCTTC.

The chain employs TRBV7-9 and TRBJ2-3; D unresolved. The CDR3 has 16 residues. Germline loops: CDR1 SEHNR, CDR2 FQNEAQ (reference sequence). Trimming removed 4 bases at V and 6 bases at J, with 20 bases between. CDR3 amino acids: CASSSTLWGNPDTQYF. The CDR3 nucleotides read TGTGCCAGCAGCTCCACCCTATGGGGAAATCCCGATACGCAGTATTTT.

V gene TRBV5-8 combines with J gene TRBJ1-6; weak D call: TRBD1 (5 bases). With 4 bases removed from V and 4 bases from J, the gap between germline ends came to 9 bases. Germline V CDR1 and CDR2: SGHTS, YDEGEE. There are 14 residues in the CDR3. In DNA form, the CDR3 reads TGTGCCAGCAGCCAGGGACGGTATAATTCACCCCTCCACTTT. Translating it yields CASSQGRYNSPLHF.

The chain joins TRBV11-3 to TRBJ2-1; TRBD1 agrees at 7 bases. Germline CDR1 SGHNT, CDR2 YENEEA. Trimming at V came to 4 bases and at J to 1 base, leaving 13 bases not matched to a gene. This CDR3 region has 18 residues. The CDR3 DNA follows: TGTGCCAGCAGCTCCTCGACAGGGAATCAATTGTCCTACAATGAGCAGTTCTTC. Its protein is CASSSSTGNQLSYNEQFF.

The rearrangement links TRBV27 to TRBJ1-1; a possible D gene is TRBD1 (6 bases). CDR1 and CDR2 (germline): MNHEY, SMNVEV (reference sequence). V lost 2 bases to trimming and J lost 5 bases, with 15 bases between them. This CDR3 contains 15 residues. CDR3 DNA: TGTGCCAGCAGTTTAGGAGGGGGGCTTGGGACTGAAGCTTTCTTT. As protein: CASSLGGGLGTEAFF.

In nucleotides, the CDR3 is TGCGCCAGCAGCACAGGGCGGACAGGGACGAACACTGAAGCTTTCTTT. It yields the protein CASSTGRTGTNTEAFF. The chain links TRBV5-1 to TRBJ1-1; 8 nucleotides line up with TRBD1. V lost 4 bases, J lost 1 base, and 9 bases stayed unmatched. The CDR3 runs to 16 residues. Germline V gene lookup returns CDR1 SGHRS and CDR2 YFSETQ.

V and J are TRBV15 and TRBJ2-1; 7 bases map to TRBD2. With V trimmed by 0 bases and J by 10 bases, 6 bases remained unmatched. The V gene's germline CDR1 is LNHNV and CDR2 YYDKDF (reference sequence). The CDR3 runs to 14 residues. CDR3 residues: CATSRDGWTREQFF. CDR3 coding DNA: TGTGCCACCAGCAGAGATGGTTGGACTAGAGAGCAGTTCTTC.

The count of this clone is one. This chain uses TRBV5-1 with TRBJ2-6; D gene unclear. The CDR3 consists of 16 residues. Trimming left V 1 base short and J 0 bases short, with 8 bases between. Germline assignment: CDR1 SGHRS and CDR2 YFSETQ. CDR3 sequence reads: CASSLIGRSGANVLTF. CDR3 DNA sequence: TGCGCCAGCAGCTTGATTGGGCGCTCTGGGGCCAACGTCCTGACTTTC.

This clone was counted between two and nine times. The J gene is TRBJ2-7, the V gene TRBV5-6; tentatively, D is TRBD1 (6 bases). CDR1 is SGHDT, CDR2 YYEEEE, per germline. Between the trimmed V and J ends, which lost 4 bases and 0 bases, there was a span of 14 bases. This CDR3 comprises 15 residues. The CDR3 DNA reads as TGTGCCAGCAGCCCAGTGGGGGCTGGCTCCTACGAGCAGTACTTC. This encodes CASSPVGAGSYEQYF. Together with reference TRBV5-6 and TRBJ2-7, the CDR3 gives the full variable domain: DAGVTQSPTHLIKTRGQQVTLRCSPKSGHDTVSWYQQALGQGPQFIFQYYEEEERQRGNFPDRFSGHQFPNYSSELNVNALLLGDSALYLCASSPVGAGSYEQYFGPGTRLTVT.